One TCR beta chain is described in this entry. This sample was taken from a study of OX40 agonist ivuxolimab in advanced cancers. TCRdb's table, derived via immunoSEQ multiplex PCR, lists solely in-frame clones and lacks some. Here the sample spans tens of thousands of clones, approximately 90% being singletons. The germline V gene encodes CDR1 LNHDA and CDR2 SQIVND (reference sequence). The CDR3 has 13 residues. Trimming pared 6 bases from V and 5 bases from J, leaving 13 bases between. The receptor comes from an adult with an advanced solid tumor such as melanoma, head and neck, liver or kidney cancer. This sample comprised CD4+ or CD8+ T cells sorted from blood, obtained in a trial of the OX40 agonist ivuxolimab. This chain joins TRBV19 and TRBJ1-1; perhaps TRBD1 as D (5 bases). The CDR3 sequence: CASRRGAGTEAFF. The CDR3 DNA sequence: TGTGCCAGTAGGCGAGGGGCTGGTACTGAAGCTTTCTTT.